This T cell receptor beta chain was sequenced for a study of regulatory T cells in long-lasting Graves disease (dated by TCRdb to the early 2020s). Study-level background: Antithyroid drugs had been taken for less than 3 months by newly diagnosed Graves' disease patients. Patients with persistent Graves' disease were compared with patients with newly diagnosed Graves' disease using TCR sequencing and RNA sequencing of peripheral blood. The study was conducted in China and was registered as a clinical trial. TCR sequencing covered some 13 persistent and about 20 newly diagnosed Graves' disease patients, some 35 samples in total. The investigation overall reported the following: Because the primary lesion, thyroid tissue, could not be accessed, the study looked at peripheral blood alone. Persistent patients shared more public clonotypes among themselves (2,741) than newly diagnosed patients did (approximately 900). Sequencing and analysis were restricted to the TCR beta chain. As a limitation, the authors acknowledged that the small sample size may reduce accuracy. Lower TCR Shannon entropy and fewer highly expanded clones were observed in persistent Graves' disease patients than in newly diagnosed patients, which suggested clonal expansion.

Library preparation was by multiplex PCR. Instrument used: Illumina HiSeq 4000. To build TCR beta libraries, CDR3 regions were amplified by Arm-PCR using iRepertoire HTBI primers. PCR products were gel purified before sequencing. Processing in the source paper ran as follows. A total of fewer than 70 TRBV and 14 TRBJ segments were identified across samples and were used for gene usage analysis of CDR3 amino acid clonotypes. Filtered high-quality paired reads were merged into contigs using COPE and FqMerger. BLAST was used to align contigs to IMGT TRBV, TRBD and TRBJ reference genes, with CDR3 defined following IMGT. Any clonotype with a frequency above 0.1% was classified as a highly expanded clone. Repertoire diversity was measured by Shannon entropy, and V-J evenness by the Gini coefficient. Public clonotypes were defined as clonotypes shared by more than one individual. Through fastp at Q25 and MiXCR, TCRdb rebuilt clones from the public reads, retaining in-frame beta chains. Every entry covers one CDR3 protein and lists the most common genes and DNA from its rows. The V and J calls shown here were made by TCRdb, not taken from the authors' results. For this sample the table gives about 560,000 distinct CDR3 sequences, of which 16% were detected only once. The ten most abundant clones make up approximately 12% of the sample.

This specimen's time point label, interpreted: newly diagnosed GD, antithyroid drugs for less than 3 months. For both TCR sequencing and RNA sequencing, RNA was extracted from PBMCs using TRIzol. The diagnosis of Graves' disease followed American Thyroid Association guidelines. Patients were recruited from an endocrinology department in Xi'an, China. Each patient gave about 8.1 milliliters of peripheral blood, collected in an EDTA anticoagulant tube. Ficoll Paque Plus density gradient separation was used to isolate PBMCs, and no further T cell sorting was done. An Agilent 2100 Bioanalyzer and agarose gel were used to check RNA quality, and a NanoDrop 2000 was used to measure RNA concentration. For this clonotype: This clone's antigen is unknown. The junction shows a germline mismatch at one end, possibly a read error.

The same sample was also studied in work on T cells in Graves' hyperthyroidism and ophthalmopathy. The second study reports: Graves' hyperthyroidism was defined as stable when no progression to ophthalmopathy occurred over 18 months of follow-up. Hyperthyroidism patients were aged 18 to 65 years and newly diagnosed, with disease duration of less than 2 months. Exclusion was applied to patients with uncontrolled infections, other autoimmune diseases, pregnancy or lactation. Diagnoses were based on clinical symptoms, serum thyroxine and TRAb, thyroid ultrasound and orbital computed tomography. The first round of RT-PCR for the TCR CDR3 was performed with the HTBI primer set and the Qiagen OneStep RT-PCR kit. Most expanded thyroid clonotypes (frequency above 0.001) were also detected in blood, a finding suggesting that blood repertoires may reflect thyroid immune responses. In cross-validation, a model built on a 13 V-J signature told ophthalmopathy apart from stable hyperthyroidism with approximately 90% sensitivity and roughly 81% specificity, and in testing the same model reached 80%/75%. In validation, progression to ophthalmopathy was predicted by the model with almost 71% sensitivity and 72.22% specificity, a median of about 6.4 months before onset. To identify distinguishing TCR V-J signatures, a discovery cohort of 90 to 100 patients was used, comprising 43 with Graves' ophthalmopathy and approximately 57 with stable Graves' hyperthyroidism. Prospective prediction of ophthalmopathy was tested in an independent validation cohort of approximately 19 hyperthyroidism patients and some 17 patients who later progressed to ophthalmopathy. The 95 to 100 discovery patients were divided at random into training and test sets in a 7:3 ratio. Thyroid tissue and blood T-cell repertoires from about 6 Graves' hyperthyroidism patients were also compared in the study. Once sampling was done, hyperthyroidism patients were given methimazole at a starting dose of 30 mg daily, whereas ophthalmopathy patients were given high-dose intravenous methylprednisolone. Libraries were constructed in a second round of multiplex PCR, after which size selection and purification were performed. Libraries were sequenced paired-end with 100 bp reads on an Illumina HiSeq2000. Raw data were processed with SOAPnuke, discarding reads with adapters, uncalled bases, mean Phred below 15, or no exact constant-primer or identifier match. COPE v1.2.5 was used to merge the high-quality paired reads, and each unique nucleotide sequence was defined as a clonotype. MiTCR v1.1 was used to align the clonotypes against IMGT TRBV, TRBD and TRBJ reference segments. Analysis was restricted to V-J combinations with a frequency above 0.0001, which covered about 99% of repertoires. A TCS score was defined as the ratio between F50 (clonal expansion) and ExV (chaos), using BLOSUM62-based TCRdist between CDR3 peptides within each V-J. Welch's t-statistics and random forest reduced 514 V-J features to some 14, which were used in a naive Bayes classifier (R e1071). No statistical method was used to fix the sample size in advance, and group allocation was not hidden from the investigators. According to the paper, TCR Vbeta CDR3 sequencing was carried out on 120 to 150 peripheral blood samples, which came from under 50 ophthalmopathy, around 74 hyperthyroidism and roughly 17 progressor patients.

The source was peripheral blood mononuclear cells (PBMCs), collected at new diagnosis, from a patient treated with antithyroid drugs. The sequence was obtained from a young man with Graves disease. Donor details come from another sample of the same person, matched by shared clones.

For the CDR3, the sequence is CVSSSHVQETQYF. The DNA is as follows: TGTGTCAGCAGCTCCCACGTTCAAGAGACCCAGTACTTC. The chain was built from TRBV7-3 and TRBJ2-5; the D gene cannot be named for sure. There are 13 amino acids in the CDR3, from cysteine to phenylalanine inclusive. Only the CDR3 DNA stays, 39 bases, in frame from base 1. Sequences SGHTA (CDR1) and FQGTGA (CDR2) are obtained from the germline V gene. Beyond the CDR3, the reference TRBV7-3 and TRBJ2-5 genes provide the residues; the full variable domain reads: GAGVSQTPSNKVTEKGKYVELRCDPISGHTALYWYRQSLGQGPEFLIYFQGTGAADDSGLPNDRFFAVRPEGSVSTLKIQRTERGDSAVYLCVSSSHVQETQYFGPGTRLLVL.